This is a list of T cell receptor beta chains from one sample in a study of blood T cell repertoires in COVID-19. The repertoire was sequenced with immunoSEQ multiplex PCR; TCRdb's copy has only in-frame clones and lacks some. Counted here are approximately 220,000 clones, 85% to 90% occurring once; the ten biggest clones make up approximately 6.2%. The sample consisted of peripheral blood. The receptors were sampled from a man aged 55 to 69 who had recovered from COVID-19. The CDR3 runs from the conserved cysteine through the conserved F or W. Each record gives: CDR3 protein, CDR3 DNA, clone size, CDR3 length, D gene, J gene, V gene. D genes are given only for firm matches. Part of the rows lack a size; the others show once, few, many or a class for expanded clones.

CASSLAGAPGNTIYF	TGTGCCAGCAGCTTAGCGGGGGCACCTGGAAACACCATATATTTT	NA	15	NA	TRBJ1-3	TRBV7-2
CASGTRGFYEQYF	TGTGCCAGTGGGACTAGAGGGTTCTACGAGCAGTACTTC	NA	13	TRBD2	TRBJ2-7	TRBV19
CASSDSIGGRSYTF	TGTGCCAGCAGTGACTCGATTGGAGGGCGTAGCTACACCTTC	NA	14	NA	TRBJ1-2	TRBV6-4
CASSIPGQIDSNQPQHF	TGTGCCAGTAGTATTCCGGGACAGATTGATAGCAATCAGCCCCAGCATTTT	NA	17	TRBD1	TRBJ1-5	TRBV19
CASSPTGSNGYTF	TGTGCCAGCTCACCGACAGGGAGTAATGGCTACACCTTC	few	13	TRBD1	TRBJ1-2	TRBV18
CASSPPGLAGNYEQYF	TGTGCCAGCTCACCCCCGGGACTAGCGGGAAACTACGAGCAGTACTTC	NA	16	TRBD2	TRBJ2-7	TRBV18
CASSLGTAEQYF	TGTGCCAGCAGCCTCGGTACCGCCGAGCAGTACTTC	NA	12	NA	TRBJ2-7	TRBV5-6
CASRSTVSSYNEQFF	TGTGCCAGCAGGTCGACAGTAAGCTCCTACAATGAGCAGTTCTTC	NA	15	NA	TRBJ2-1	TRBV6-5
CASSQERGRGMNTEAFF	TGTGCCAGCAGCCAGGAGAGGGGGCGAGGGATGAACACTGAAGCTTTCTTT	NA	17	TRBD1	TRBJ1-1	TRBV3-1/TRBV3-2
CASSYEVGTQETQYF	TGTGCCAGCAGTTACGAGGTCGGGACACAAGAGACCCAGTACTTC	NA	15	NA	TRBJ2-5	TRBV6-2/TRBV6-3
CASSEIGVANQPQHF	TGTGCCAGCAGTGAGATAGGGGTTGCGAATCAGCCCCAGCATTTT	NA	15	NA	TRBJ1-5	TRBV2
CASGGQESYEQYF	TGTGCCAGCGGAGGACAGGAGTCCTACGAGCAGTACTTC	NA	13	TRBD1	TRBJ2-7	TRBV27
CATSDWGTGDTGELFF	TGTGCCACCAGTGATTGGGGGACAGGGGACACCGGGGAGCTGTTTTTT	NA	16	TRBD1	TRBJ2-2	TRBV24-1